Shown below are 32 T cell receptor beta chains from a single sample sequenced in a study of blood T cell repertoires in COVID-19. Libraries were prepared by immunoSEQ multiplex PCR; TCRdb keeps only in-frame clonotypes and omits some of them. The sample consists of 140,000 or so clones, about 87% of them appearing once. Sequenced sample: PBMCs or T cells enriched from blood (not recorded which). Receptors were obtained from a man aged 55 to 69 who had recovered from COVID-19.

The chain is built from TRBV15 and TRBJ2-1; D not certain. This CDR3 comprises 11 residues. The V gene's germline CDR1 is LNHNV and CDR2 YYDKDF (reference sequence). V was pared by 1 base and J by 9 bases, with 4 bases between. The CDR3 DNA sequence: TGTGCCACCAGCAGAGTCAGTGAGCAGTTCTTC. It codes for CATSRVSEQFF.

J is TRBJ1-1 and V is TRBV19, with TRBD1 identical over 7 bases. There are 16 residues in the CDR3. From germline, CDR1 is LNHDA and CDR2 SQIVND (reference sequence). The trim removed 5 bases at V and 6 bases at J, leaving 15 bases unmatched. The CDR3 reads CASSPRTGEGRAEAFF. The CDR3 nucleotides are TGTGCCAGTAGTCCTCGGACAGGAGAGGGGAGAGCTGAAGCTTTCTTT.

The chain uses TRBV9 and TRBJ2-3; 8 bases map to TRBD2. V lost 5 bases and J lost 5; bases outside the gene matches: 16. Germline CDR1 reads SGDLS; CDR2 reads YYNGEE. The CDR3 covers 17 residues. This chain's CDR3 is CASSYGGVSGILDTQYF. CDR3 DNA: TGTGCCAGCAGTTACGGTGGGGTTAGCGGGATTTTAGATACGCAGTATTTT.

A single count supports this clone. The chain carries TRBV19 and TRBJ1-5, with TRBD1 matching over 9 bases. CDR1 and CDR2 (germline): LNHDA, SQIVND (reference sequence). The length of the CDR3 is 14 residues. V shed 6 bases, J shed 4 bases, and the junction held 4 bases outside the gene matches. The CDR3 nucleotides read TGTGCCAGTAGGGGGGGACAGGGTAATCAGCCCCAGCATTTT. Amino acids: CASRGGQGNQPQHF.

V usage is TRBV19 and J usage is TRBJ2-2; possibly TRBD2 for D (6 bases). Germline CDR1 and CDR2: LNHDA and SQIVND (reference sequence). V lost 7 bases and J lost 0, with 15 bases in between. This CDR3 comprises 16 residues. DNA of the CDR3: TGTGCCAGTATGGAGGGGTGGTACGCGAACACCGGGGAGCTGTTTTTT. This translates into CASMEGWYANTGELFF.

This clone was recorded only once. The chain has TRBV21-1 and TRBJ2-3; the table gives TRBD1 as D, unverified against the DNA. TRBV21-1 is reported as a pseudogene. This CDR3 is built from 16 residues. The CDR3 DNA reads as TGTGCCAGCACCCAAGTTGAGGGGGCCGGAACAGATACGCAGTATTTT. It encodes CASTQVEGAGTDTQYF.

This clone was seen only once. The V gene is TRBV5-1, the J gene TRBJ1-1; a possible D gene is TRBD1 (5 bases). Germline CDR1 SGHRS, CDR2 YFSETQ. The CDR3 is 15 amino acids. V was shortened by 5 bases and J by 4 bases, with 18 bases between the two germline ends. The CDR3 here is CASSGEGLYSTEAFF. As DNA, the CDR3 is TGCGCCAGCAGTGGGGAGGGGCTTTATAGCACTGAAGCTTTCTTT.

The CDR3 is CASSYQERLAGYYNEQFF. CDR3 nucleotides: TGTGCCAGCAGTTACCAGGAGCGGTTAGCGGGGTATTACAATGAGCAGTTCTTC. The chain links TRBV6-2 or TRBV6-3 to TRBJ2-1; 8 positions match TRBD2. Germline CDR1 MNHEY, CDR2 SVGEGT. J gave up 4 bases and V 2 bases, and 13 bases lay outside the gene matches. The CDR3 consists of 18 residues.

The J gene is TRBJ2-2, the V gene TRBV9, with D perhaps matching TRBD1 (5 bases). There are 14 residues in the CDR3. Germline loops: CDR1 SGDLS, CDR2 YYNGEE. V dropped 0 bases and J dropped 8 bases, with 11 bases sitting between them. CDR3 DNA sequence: TGTGCCAGCAGCGTAGGGGCAGGGAAAGGGGAGCTGTTTTTT. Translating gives CASSVGAGKGELFF.

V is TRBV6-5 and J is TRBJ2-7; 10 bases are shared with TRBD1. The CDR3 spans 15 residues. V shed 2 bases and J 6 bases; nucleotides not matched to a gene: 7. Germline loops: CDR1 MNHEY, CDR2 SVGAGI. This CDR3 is CASSYLGQGTLEQYF. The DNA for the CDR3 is TGTGCCAGCAGTTACCTGGGACAGGGGACTCTCGAGCAGTACTTC.

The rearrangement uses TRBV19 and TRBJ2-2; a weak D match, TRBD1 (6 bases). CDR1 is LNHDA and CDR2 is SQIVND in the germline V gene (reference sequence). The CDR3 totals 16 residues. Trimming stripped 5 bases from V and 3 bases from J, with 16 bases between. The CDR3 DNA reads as TGTGCCAGTAGTTCGCCCGGGACACAATACACCGGGGAGCTGTTTTTT. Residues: CASSSPGTQYTGELFF.

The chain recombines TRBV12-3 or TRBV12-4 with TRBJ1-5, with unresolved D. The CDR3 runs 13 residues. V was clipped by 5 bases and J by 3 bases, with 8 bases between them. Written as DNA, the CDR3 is TGTGCCAGCAGTCTTCGTCCCAATCAGCCCCAGCATTTT. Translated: CASSLRPNQPQHF.

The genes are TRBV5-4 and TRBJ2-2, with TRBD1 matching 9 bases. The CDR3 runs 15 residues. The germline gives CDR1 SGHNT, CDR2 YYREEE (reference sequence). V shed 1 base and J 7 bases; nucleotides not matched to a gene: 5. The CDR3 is CASSLNRGQVGELFF. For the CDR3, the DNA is TGTGCCAGCAGCTTGAACAGGGGGCAGGTCGGGGAGCTGTTTTTT.

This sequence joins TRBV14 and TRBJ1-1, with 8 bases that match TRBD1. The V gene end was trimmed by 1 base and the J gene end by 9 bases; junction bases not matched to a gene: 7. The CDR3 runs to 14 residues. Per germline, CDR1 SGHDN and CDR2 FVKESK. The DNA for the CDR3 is TGTGCCAGCAGCCAAGGTCCCACAGGGGGGAAAGCTTTCTTT. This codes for CASSQGPTGGKAFF.

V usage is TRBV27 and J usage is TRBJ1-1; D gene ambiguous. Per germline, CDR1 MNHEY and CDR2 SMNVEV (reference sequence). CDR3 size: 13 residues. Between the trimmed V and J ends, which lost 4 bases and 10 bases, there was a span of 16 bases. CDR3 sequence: CASSYSGKKGAFF. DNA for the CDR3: TGTGCCAGCAGTTATTCCGGGAAGAAGGGAGCTTTCTTT.

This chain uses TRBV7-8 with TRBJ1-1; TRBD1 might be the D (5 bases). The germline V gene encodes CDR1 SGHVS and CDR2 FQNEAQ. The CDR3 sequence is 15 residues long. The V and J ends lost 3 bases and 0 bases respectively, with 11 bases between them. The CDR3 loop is CASSLVSGMNTEAFF. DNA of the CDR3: TGTGCCAGCAGCTTGGTTTCAGGGATGAACACTGAAGCTTTCTTT. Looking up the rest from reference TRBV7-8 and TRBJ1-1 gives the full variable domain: GAGVSQSPRYKVAKRGQDVALRCDPISGHVSLFWYQQALGQGPEFLTYFQNEAQLDKSGLPSDRFFAERPEGSVSTLKIQRTQQEDSAVYLCASSLVSGMNTEAFFGQGTRLTVV.

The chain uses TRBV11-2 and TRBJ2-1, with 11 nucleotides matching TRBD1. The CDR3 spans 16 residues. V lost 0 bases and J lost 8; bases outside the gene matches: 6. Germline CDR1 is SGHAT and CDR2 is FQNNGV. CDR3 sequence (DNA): TGTGCCAGCAGCTTAGAGGGGACAGGGGGTCACGATGAGCAGTTCTTC. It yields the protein CASSLEGTGGHDEQFF.

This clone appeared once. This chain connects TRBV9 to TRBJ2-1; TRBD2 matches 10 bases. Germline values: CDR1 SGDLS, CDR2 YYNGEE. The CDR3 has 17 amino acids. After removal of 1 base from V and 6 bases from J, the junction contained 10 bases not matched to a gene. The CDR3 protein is CASSVRAETSGINEQFF. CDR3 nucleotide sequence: TGTGCCAGCAGCGTAAGGGCGGAAACTAGCGGGATCAATGAGCAGTTCTTC. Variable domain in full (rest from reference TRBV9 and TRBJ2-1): DSGVTQTPKHLITATGQRVTLRCSPRSGDLSVYWYQQSLDQGLQFLIQYYNGEERAKGNILERFSAQQFPDLHSELNLSSLELGDSALYFCASSVRAETSGINEQFFGPGTRLTVL.

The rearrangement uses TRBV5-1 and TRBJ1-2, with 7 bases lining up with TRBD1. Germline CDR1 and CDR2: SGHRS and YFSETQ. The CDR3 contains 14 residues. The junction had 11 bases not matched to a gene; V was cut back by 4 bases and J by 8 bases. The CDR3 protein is CASSRSTGQEGYTF. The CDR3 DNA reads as TGCGCCAGCAGCCGTTCGACAGGGCAAGAGGGCTACACCTTC. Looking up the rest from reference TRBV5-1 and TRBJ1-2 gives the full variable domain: KAGVTQTPRYLIKTRGQQVTLSCSPISGHRSVSWYQQTPGQGLQFLFEYFSETQRNKGNFPGRFSGRQFSNSRSEMNVSTLELGDSALYLCASSRSTGQEGYTFGSGTRLTVV.

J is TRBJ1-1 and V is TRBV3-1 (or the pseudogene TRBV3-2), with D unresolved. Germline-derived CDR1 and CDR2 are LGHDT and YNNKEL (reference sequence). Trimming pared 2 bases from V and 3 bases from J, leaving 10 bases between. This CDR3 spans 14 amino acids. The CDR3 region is CASSQPGMYTEAFF. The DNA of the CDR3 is TGTGCCAGCAGCCAACCGGGAATGTACACTGAAGCTTTCTTT.

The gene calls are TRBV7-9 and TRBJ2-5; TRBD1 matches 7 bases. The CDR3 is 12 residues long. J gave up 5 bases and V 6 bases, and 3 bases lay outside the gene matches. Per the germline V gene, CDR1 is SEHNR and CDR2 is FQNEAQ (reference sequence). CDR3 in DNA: TGTGCCAGCAGTCCACAGGGGGAGACCCAGTACTTC. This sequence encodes CASSPQGETQYF. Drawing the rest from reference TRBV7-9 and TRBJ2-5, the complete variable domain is DTGVSQNPRHKITKRGQNVTFRCDPISEHNRLYWYRQTLGQGPEFLTYFQNEAQLEKSRLLSDRFSAERPKGSFSTLEIQRTEQGDSAMYLCASSPQGETQYFGPGTRLLVL.

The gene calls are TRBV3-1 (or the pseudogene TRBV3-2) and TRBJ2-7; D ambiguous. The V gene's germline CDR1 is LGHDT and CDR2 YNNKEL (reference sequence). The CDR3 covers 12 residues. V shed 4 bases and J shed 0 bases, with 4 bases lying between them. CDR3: CASSPSSYEQYF. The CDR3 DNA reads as TGTGCCAGCAGCCCCAGCTCCTACGAGCAGTACTTC.

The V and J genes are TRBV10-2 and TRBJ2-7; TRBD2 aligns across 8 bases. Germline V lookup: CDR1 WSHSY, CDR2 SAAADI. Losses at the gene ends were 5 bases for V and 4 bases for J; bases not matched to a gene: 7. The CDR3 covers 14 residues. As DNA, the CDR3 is TGCGCCAGCAGTACCAGCGGGAGAGGGTACGAGCAGTACTTC. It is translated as CASSTSGRGYEQYF.

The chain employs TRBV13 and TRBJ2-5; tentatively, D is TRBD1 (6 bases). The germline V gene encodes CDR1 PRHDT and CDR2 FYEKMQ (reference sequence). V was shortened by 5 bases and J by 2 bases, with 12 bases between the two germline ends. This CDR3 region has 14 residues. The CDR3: CASSAAGVQETQYF. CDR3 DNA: TGTGCCAGCAGCGCTGCAGGGGTGCAAGAGACCCAGTACTTC.

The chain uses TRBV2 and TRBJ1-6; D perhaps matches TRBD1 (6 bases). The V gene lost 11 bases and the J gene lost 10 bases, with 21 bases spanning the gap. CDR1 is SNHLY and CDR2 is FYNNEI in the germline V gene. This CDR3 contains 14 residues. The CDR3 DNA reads TGTGCCTGCATCCCTCACAGGGTTGAATCACCCCTCCACTTT. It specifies CACIPHRVESPLHF.

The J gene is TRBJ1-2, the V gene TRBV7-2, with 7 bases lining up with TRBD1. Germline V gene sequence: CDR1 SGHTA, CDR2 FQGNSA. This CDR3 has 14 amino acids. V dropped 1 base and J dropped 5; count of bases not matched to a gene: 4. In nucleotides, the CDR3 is TGTGCCAGCAGCTTAGGGGGGGACAGTTATGGCTACACCTTC. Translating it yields CASSLGGDSYGYTF.

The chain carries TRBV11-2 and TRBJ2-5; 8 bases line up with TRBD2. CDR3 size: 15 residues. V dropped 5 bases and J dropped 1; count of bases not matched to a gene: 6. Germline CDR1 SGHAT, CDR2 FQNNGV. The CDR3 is CASSAYTSGQETQYF. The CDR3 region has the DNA TGTGCCAGCAGCGCCTACACTAGCGGCCAAGAGACCCAGTACTTC.

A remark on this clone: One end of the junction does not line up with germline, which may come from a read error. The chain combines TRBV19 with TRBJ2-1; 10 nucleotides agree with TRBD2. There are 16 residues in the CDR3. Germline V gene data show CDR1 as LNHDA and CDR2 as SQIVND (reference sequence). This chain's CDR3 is CASSIASGGAYNEQFF. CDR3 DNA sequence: TGTGCCAGTAGTATAGCGAGCGGGGGGGCCTATAATGAGCAGTTCTTC.

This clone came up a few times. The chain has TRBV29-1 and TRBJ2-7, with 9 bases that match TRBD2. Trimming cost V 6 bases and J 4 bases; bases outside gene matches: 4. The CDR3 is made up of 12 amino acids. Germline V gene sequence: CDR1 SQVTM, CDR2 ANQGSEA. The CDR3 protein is CSVGGLAYEQYF. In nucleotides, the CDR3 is TGCAGCGTGGGGGGACTAGCTTACGAGCAGTACTTC.

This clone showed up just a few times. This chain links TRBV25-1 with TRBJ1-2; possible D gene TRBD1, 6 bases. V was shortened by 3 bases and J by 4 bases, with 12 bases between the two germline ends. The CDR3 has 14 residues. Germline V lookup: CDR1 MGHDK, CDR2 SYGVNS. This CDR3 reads CASSEGRGGYGYTF. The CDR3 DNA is TGTGCCAGCAGTGAGGGCAGGGGTGGCTATGGCTACACCTTC.

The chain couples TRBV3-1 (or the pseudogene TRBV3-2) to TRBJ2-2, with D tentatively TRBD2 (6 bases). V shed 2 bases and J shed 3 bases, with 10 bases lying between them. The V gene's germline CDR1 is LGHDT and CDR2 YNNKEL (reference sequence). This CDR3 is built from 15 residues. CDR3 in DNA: TGTGCCAGCAGCCAATGGCGGGACCACACCGGGGAGCTGTTTTTT. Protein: CASSQWRDHTGELFF.

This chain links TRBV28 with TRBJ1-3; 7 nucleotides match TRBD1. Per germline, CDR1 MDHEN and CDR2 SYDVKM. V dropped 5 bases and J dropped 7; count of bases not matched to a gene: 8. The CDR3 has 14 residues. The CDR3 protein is CASSPGQDRNTIYF. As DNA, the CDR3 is TGTGCCAGCAGTCCAGGACAGGACAGGAACACCATATATTTT.